The rows below give T cell receptor beta chains drawn from one sample of a study of T-cell reconstitution after alpha-beta-depleted transplantation in children. TCRdb fed the PCR reads into MiXCR, producing one record per CDR3 protein. The data show about 110,000 distinct CDR3 sequences, around 23% seen once. This material consisted of PBMCs, mostly from graft donor cells, taken 180 days after TCRalphabeta/CD19-depleted stem cell transplant. The receptors originated from a male patient under 10 years old who had a stem cell transplant for chronic granulomatous disease, so the T cells may come from the graft donor. Each CDR3 is given with its conserved first and last residue. Fields, in order: J gene, V gene, CDR3 protein.

j_call: TRBJ2-1
v_call: TRBV12-3/TRBV12-4
cdr3_aa: CASSWTGTPLSSYNEQFF

j_call: TRBJ2-4
v_call: TRBV28
cdr3_aa: CASKLRDTIGNIQYF

j_call: TRBJ2-2
v_call: TRBV20-1
cdr3_aa: CSARQGTTGELFF

j_call: TRBJ2-3
v_call: TRBV7-2
cdr3_aa: CASSLGGGPTSDTQYF

j_call: TRBJ2-7
v_call: TRBV12-3/TRBV12-4
cdr3_aa: CASSLFGYEQYF

j_call: TRBJ1-2
v_call: TRBV20-1
cdr3_aa: CSAAESGGNYGYTF

j_call: TRBJ1-1
v_call: TRBV12-3/TRBV12-4
cdr3_aa: CATRQGHWNTEAFF

j_call: TRBJ1-5
v_call: TRBV12-3/TRBV12-4
cdr3_aa: CASSGQGTLNNQPQHF

j_call: TRBJ2-3
v_call: TRBV29-1
cdr3_aa: CSVESVQYF

j_call: TRBJ1-1
v_call: TRBV12-3/TRBV12-4
cdr3_aa: CASISVGAEAFF

j_call: TRBJ1-1
v_call: TRBV7-2
cdr3_aa: CASSLRQGLTEAFF

j_call: TRBJ1-4
v_call: TRBV27
cdr3_aa: CASSLSGGTNEKLFF

j_call: TRBJ2-3
v_call: TRBV18
cdr3_aa: CASSPPAGDTQYF

j_call: TRBJ1-1
v_call: TRBV12-3/TRBV12-4
cdr3_aa: CASSLGLLGAFF

j_call: TRBJ1-1
v_call: TRBV19
cdr3_aa: CASSPGERPGAFF

j_call: TRBJ2-7
v_call: TRBV12-3/TRBV12-4
cdr3_aa: CASRLRDRGSYEQYF

j_call: TRBJ2-3
v_call: TRBV7-9
cdr3_aa: CASCLGGESTDTQYF

j_call: TRBJ2-3
v_call: TRBV6-1
cdr3_aa: CASSPQVFSTDTQYF

j_call: TRBJ2-1
v_call: TRBV7-2
cdr3_aa: CASSERASGLEQFF

j_call: TRBJ1-5
v_call: TRBV7-9
cdr3_aa: CASSGPEGNQPQHF

j_call: TRBJ2-1
v_call: TRBV28
cdr3_aa: CASSLIGTGGFNEQFF

j_call: TRBJ1-4
v_call: TRBV12-3/TRBV12-4
cdr3_aa: CASSPHRGGSEKLFF

j_call: TRBJ2-1
v_call: TRBV5-1
cdr3_aa: CASSWGDSGAYNEQFF

j_call: TRBJ2-3
v_call: TRBV12-3/TRBV12-4
cdr3_aa: CASNVAGADTQYF

j_call: TRBJ2-1
v_call: TRBV25-1
cdr3_aa: CASRTSGGYNEQFF

j_call: TRBJ2-1
v_call: TRBV7-6
cdr3_aa: CASSLAPQGATEQFF

j_call: TRBJ1-1
v_call: TRBV20-1
cdr3_aa: CSAYMEVQNTEAFF

j_call: TRBJ2-5
v_call: TRBV7-8
cdr3_aa: CASSLVTLETQYF

j_call: TRBJ2-7
v_call: TRBV6-2/TRBV6-3
cdr3_aa: CASSYSLGVRYEQYF

j_call: TRBJ2-1
v_call: TRBV4-2
cdr3_aa: CASSQAGLAGDSYNEQFF

j_call: TRBJ1-2
v_call: TRBV20-1
cdr3_aa: CSAATESNYGYTF

j_call: TRBJ2-7
v_call: TRBV27
cdr3_aa: CASTLPTSGDHYEQYF

j_call: TRBJ1-1
v_call: TRBV9
cdr3_aa: CASSVGGQGRTEAFF

j_call: TRBJ1-2
v_call: TRBV6-1
cdr3_aa: CASRPSIGTGVHGYTF

j_call: TRBJ2-2
v_call: TRBV5-1
cdr3_aa: CASSSQTSGNTGELFF

j_call: TRBJ1-6
v_call: TRBV20-1
cdr3_aa: CSARKSSSNSPLHF

j_call: TRBJ2-2
v_call: TRBV27
cdr3_aa: CATSWGQGGSRELFF

j_call: TRBJ2-7
v_call: TRBV20-1
cdr3_aa: CSARRLAGGSGSYEQYF

j_call: TRBJ2-5
v_call: TRBV20-1
cdr3_aa: CSARQPDGMTQETQYF

j_call: TRBJ2-6
v_call: TRBV7-8
cdr3_aa: CASSLEASSGANVLTF

j_call: TRBJ2-5
v_call: TRBV5-6
cdr3_aa: CASSLRRVDLILQETQYF

j_call: TRBJ2-4
v_call: TRBV12-3/TRBV12-4
cdr3_aa: CASSTSSLAKNIQYF

j_call: TRBJ2-3
v_call: TRBV19
cdr3_aa: CASNRDSFTDTQYF

j_call: TRBJ2-1
v_call: TRBV20-1
cdr3_aa: CSARDIAGGTNEQFF

j_call: TRBJ1-5
v_call: TRBV20-1
cdr3_aa: CSAVPGASNQPQHF

j_call: TRBJ1-6
v_call: TRBV20-1
cdr3_aa: CSGAGLRNSPLHF

j_call: TRBJ2-7
v_call: TRBV20-1
cdr3_aa: CSAREADRYEQYF

j_call: TRBJ2-5
v_call: TRBV7-2
cdr3_aa: CASSLWPETQYF

j_call: TRBJ2-1
v_call: TRBV20-1
cdr3_aa: CSARDLSGSFYNEQFF

j_call: TRBJ2-3
v_call: TRBV7-2
cdr3_aa: CASSINTDTQYF

j_call: TRBJ2-1
v_call: TRBV25-1
cdr3_aa: CASSESGVAANNEQFF

j_call: TRBJ2-1
v_call: TRBV7-9
cdr3_aa: CASSSLDRVYTNEQFF

j_call: TRBJ2-3
v_call: TRBV20-1
cdr3_aa: CSAPLSPSGGTDTQYF

j_call: TRBJ2-3
v_call: TRBV12-3/TRBV12-4
cdr3_aa: CASSGVAGGATDTQYF

j_call: TRBJ2-1
v_call: TRBV5-1
cdr3_aa: CASSLGQLAGANEQFF

j_call: TRBJ1-5
v_call: TRBV20-1
cdr3_aa: CSARETQGPQPQHF

j_call: TRBJ2-7
v_call: TRBV12-3/TRBV12-4
cdr3_aa: CASSFGGAHYEQYF

j_call: TRBJ2-1
v_call: TRBV28
cdr3_aa: CASSLTGPGYNEQFF

j_call: TRBJ2-3
v_call: TRBV4-3
cdr3_aa: CASSQRTGDTQYF

j_call: TRBJ2-1
v_call: TRBV5-1
cdr3_aa: CASTGTAEQFF